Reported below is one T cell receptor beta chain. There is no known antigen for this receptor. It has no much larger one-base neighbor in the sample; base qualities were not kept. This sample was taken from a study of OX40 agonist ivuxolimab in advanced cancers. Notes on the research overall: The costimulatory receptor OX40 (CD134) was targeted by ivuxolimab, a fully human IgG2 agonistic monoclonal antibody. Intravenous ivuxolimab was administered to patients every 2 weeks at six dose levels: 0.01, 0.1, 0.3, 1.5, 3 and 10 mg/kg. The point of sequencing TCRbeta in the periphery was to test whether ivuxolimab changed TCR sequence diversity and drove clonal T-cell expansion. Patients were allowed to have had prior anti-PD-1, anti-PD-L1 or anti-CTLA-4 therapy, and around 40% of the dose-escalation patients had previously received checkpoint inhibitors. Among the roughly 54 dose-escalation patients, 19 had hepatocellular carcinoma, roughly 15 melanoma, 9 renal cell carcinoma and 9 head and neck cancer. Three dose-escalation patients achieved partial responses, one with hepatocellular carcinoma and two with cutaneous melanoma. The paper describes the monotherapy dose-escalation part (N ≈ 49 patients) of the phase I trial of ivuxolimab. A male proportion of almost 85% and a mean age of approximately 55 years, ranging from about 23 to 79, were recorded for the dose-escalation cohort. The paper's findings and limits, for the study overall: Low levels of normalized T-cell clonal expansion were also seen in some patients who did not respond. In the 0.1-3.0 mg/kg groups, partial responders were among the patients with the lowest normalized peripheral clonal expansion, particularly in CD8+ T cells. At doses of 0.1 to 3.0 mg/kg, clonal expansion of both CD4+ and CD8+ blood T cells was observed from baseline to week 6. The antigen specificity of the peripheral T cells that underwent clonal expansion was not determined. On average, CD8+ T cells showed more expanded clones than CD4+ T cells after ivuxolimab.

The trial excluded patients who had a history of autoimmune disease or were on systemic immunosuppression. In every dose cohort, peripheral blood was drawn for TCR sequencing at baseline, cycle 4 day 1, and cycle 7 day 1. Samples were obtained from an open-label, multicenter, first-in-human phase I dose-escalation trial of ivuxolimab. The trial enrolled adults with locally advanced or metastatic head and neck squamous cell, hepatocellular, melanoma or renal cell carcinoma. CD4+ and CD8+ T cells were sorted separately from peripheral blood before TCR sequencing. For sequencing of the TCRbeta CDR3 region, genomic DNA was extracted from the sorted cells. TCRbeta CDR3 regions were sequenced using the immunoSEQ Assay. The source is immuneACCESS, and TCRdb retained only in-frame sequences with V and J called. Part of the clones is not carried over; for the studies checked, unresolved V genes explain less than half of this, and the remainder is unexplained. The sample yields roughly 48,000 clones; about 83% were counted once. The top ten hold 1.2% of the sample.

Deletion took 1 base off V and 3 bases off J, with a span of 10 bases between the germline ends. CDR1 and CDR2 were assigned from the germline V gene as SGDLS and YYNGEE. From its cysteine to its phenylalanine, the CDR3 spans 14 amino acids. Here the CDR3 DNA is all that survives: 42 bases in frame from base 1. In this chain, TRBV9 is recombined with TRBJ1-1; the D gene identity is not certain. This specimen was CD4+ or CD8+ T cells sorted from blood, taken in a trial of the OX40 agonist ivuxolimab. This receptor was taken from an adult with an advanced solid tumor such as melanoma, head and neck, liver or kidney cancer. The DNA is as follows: TGTGCCAGCAGCGTATGGTACGCGGACACTGAAGCTTTCTTT. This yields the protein CASSVWYADTEAFF.